This TCR beta chain originates from a study of T cell responses to AZD1222 COVID-19 vaccine. Study-wide context: Analysis merged second doses at about 4 or about 12 weeks.

TCRdb's table, derived via immunoSEQ multiplex PCR, lists solely in-frame clones and lacks some. The sample includes about 85,000 clones, approximately 85% seen only once; the top ten take roughly 5.2%. As regards this clone: Its specificity is unknown.

Trimming removed 0 bases from V and 5 bases from J; junction bases left unmatched: 6. This CDR3 spans 16 amino acids. Germline V lookup: CDR1 SGHTA, CDR2 FQGTGA. Overall study results and limits: Two AZD1222 doses significantly raised spike-specific TCR breadth and depth over controls. Clonal diversity may have been underestimated, and the donors were mostly white British, with more females than males. Reportedly, nearly half of unique spike TCRs recognized epitopes outside B.1.351/B.1.1.7 mutations.

The specimen comprised peripheral blood, sampled on day 0 of AZD1222 vaccination. The receptor's source is an adult in good health. The J gene is TRBJ2-5, the V gene TRBV7-3; TRBD1 aligns across 10 bases. The CDR3 region is CASSLTRTGGSETQYF. CDR3 sequence (DNA): TGTGCCAGCAGCTTAACTAGGACAGGGGGGTCGGAGACCCAGTACTTC.